A single sample gave rise to the 12 T cell receptor beta chains below, sequenced in a study of control samples from healthy donors and cancer patients (TCRdb year 2020). Receptor amplification or capture employed the immunoSEQ multiplex PCR assay. TCRdb took over this immuneACCESS table, retaining in-frame rearrangements with V and J assigned. Such tables are incomplete; in checked studies, under half of the missing clones stem from an unresolved V gene, and the remainder is unexplained. The sample records fewer than 40,000 clones, around 93% of which are singletons. 1.7% of the sample is held by the ten biggest clonotypes. The sequenced sample consisted of PBMCs. The receptors originated from a man in his forties with colorectal cancer.

The CDR3 DNA is TGTGCCAGCAGCCAATCTCAGCGGGGGACCGGGGAGCTGTTTTTT. Translated: CASSQSQRGTGELFF. V gene TRBV4-2 combines with J gene TRBJ2-2, with TRBD2 matching 8 bases. This CDR3 is 15 amino acids long. Germline values: CDR1 LGHNA, CDR2 YNFKEQ. V shed 2 bases and J 5 bases; nucleotides not matched to a gene: 4.

The chain combines TRBV6-5 with TRBJ2-4; D gene unclear. Germline CDR1 and CDR2: MNHEY and SVGAGI. This CDR3 spans 13 amino acids. Deletions cut 6 bases from V and 6 bases from J, with 12 bases between. CDR3 nucleotides: TGTGCCAGCAGGACTCATGGGGTAAACATTCAGTACTTC. It codes for CASRTHGVNIQYF.

The gene calls are TRBV5-1 and TRBJ2-5; 9 bases fit TRBD2. CDR1 and CDR2 from the germline V gene are SGHRS and YFSETQ. The CDR3 extends over 17 amino acids. The ends lost 0 bases at V and 3 bases at J; junction bases unmatched: 9. Here the CDR3 DNA reads TGCGCCAGCAGCTTGGGGGTGGTAGCGGGGGCCGAAGAGACCCAGTACTTC. It specifies CASSLGVVAGAEETQYF. The complete variable domain, with remaining parts taken from reference TRBV5-1 and TRBJ2-5, reads KAGVTQTPRYLIKTRGQQVTLSCSPISGHRSVSWYQQTPGQGLQFLFEYFSETQRNKGNFPGRFSGRQFSNSRSEMNVSTLELGDSALYLCASSLGVVAGAEETQYFGPGTRLLVL.

This clone was seen just once. J is TRBJ2-3 and V is TRBV3-1 (or the pseudogene TRBV3-2), with a weak D call TRBD2 (6 bases). The germline V gene encodes CDR1 LGHDT and CDR2 YNNKEL (reference sequence). With 1 base removed from V and 8 bases from J, the gap between germline ends came to 13 bases. The CDR3 extends over 14 amino acids. CDR3 loop: CASSQVDLGGTQYF. CDR3 sequence (DNA): TGTGCCAGCAGCCAAGTTGATTTGGGGGGTACGCAGTATTTT.

The rearrangement joins TRBV5-4 to TRBJ2-2; maybe TRBD1 (6 bases). V lost 10 bases to trimming and J lost 10 bases, with 14 bases between them. Germline V gene data show CDR1 as SGHNT and CDR2 as YYREEE (reference sequence). This CDR3 contains 11 residues. CDR3 sequence: CALGGFKELFF. DNA of the CDR3: TGTGCCCTAGGGGGTTTTAAGGAGCTGTTTTTT.

The J gene is TRBJ1-1, the V gene TRBV9, with D possibly matching TRBD1 (6 bases). Germline-derived CDR1 and CDR2 are SGDLS and YYNGEE. V lost 7 bases to trimming and J lost 0 bases, with 16 bases between them. The CDR3 is made up of 15 amino acids. Here the CDR3 reads CASAAGGHMNTEAFF. The CDR3 nucleotides are TGTGCCAGCGCCGCGGGGGGGCATATGAACACTGAAGCTTTCTTT. The entire variable domain, with the rest obtained from reference TRBV9 and TRBJ1-1, is as follows: DSGVTQTPKHLITATGQRVTLRCSPRSGDLSVYWYQQSLDQGLQFLIQYYNGEERAKGNILERFSAQQFPDLHSELNLSSLELGDSALYFCASAAGGHMNTEAFFGQGTRLTVV.

This chain uses TRBV9 with TRBJ2-5; 11 positions match TRBD2. V lost 4 bases to trimming and J lost 6 bases; unmatched junction nucleotides: 8. This CDR3 is 15 amino acids long. Germline V gene sequence: CDR1 SGDLS, CDR2 YYNGEE. In DNA form, the CDR3 reads TGTGCCAGCAGCAAGGGACTAGCGGATGTGCAGACCCAGTACTTC. Its translation is CASSKGLADVQTQYF.

This chain uses TRBV18 with TRBJ2-5; perhaps TRBD1 as D (6 bases). V was trimmed by 3 bases and J by 3 bases, leaving 11 bases between them. The CDR3 totals 14 residues. CDR1 is KGHSH, CDR2 LQKENI, per germline. CDR3 coding DNA: TGTGCCAGCTCACCCGGACAGCGAAAAGAGACCCAGTACTTC. It yields the protein CASSPGQRKETQYF.

This sequence joins TRBV11-1 and TRBJ1-3; D is perhaps TRBD1 (5 bases). The CDR3 is made up of 15 amino acids. The ends were cut back, 8 bases at V and 0 bases at J, with 14 bases in the middle. Looked up from germline, CDR1 is SGHAT and CDR2 is FQDESV (reference sequence). The chain's CDR3 is CASRSTATSGNTIYF. CDR3 DNA sequence: TGTGCCAGCCGGTCGACAGCTACCTCTGGAAACACCATATATTTT. Supplemented by reference TRBV11-1 and TRBJ1-3, the full variable domain reads EAEVAQSPRYKITEKSQAVAFWCDPISGHATLYWYRQILGQGPELLVQFQDESVVDDSQLPKDRFSAERLKGVDSTLKIQPAELGDSAMYLCASRSTATSGNTIYFGEGSWLTVV.

V usage is TRBV5-6 and J usage is TRBJ1-5; possibly TRBD1 for D (5 bases). The CDR3 loop spans 14 amino acids. Between the trimmed V and J ends, which lost 0 bases and 6 bases, there was a span of 10 bases. Germline V CDR1 and CDR2: SGHDT, YYEEEE. The CDR3 DNA follows: TGTGCCAGCAGCTTGGCCGGGGGGACTCAGCCCCAGCATTTT. Residues: CASSLAGGTQPQHF.

This rearrangement joins TRBV7-2 to TRBJ1-2; 8 nucleotides match TRBD1. CDR3 length: 16 amino acids. Germline-derived CDR1 and CDR2 are SGHTA and FQGNSA. The J segment lost 1 base and the V segment lost 2 bases, leaving 6 bases of the junction unmatched. For the CDR3, the DNA is TGTGCCAGCAGCTTACCTACAGGGGGAGGTAACTATGGCTACACCTTC. Protein: CASSLPTGGGNYGYTF. Drawing the rest from reference TRBV7-2 and TRBJ1-2, the complete variable domain is GAGVSQSPSNKVTEKGKDVELRCDPISGHTALYWYRQSLGQGLEFLIYFQGNSAPDKSGLPSDRFSAERTGGSVSTLTIQRTQQEDSAVYLCASSLPTGGGNYGYTFGSGTRLTVV.

The rearrangement uses TRBV5-1 and TRBJ2-2, with TRBD2 matching over 9 bases. In germline, CDR1 is SGHRS, CDR2 YFSETQ. This CDR3 has 16 residues. Trimming at V came to 4 bases and at J to 6 bases, leaving 10 bases not matched to a gene. CDR3 in amino acids: CASSPLRGGAAGELFF. Here the CDR3 DNA reads TGCGCCAGCAGCCCCCTTCGCGGGGGGGCCGCCGGGGAGCTGTTTTTT.